Listed below are T cell receptor beta chains from one sample, sequenced in a study of blood T cell repertoires in COVID-19. TCRdb's copy holds only in-frame clones and misses some; the assay was immunoSEQ multiplex PCR. The table shows 260,000 or so clones, with 75% to 90% occurring only once. Sequencing input: peripheral blood. The source of these receptors is a human donor in a cohort sampled during active COVID-19. Each CDR3 is given with its conserved first and last residue. Fields, in order: D gene, V gene, J gene, clone size, CDR3 DNA, CDR3 protein. A D gene is named only where the DNA matches it firmly. Expanded clones are given a class, and other clones once, few, many or no size at all.

TRBD1,TRBV6-6,TRBJ2-4,NA,TGTGCCAGCAGTAATCGGGGACAGGGAAACATTCAGTACTTC,CASSNRGQGNIQYF
TRBD2,TRBV7-9,TRBJ2-3,many,TGTGCCAGCAGCTCCGTTGGGCTAGCGGAAGATACGCAGTATTTT,CASSSVGLAEDTQYF
NA,TRBV18,TRBJ1-5,NA,TGTGCCAGCTCAACTCAGGGGCATGGTCAGCCCCAGCATTTT,CASSTQGHGQPQHF
TRBD2,TRBV3-1/TRBV3-2,TRBJ2-3,NA,TGTGCCAGCAGCCGCGGACTAGCGGGGGGCCCCGATACGCAGTATTTT,CASSRGLAGGPDTQYF
TRBD1,TRBV29-1,TRBJ1-4,once,TGCAGCGTTGTACAGGGGGCGGGAGAAAAACTGTTTTTT,CSVVQGAGEKLFF
TRBD1,TRBV23-1,TRBJ2-1,NA,TGCGCCAGCAAAACGACAGGGCGGCTCTACAATGAGCAGTTCTTC,CASKTTGRLYNEQFF
TRBD1,TRBV2,TRBJ1-2,NA,TGTGCCAGCAGTGGGACAGGGATTGGCTACACCTTC,CASSGTGIGYTF
NA,TRBV5-1,TRBJ1-4,NA,TGCGCCAGCAGCTTGGGGTCGTCGACCCCGGGGGATGAAAAACTGTTTTTT,CASSLGSSTPGDEKLFF
NA,TRBV6-5,TRBJ1-6,NA,TGTGCCAGCAGTTCGACAGAGAAACCCCTCCACTTT,CASSSTEKPLHF
TRBD2,TRBV5-1,TRBJ2-1,NA,TGCGCCAGCAGCTTGTTGCGGCGGGAGAGGGACTCCTACAATGAGCAGTTCTTC,CASSLLRRERDSYNEQFF
NA,TRBV19,TRBJ1-3,NA,TGTGCCAGTAGCCGGGGGAAGGGAAACACCATATATTTT,CASSRGKGNTIYF
NA,TRBV5-8,TRBJ2-4,NA,TGTGCCAGCAGCGAAACATGGACAGTAGCCAAAAACATTCAGTACTTC,CASSETWTVAKNIQYF
TRBD1,TRBV5-1,TRBJ1-3,NA,TGCGCCAGCAGCTTCGGAGGGACAGGACCTGGAAACACCATATATTTT,CASSFGGTGPGNTIYF
NA,TRBV5-6,TRBJ2-2,NA,TGTGCCAGCAGCAATAGAGGGGAGCTGTTTTTT,CASSNRGELFF
NA,TRBV2,TRBJ1-3,NA,TGTGCCAGCAGTGAAATGCAGGGTGCTGGAAACACCATATATTTT,CASSEMQGAGNTIYF
NA,TRBV7-8,TRBJ1-1,NA,TGTGCCAGCAGCCGATCGGGGGGAGGCTTGAACACTGAAGCTTTCTTT,CASSRSGGGLNTEAFF
NA,TRBV7-2,TRBJ2-7,NA,TGTGCCAGCAGCGTCTCGGACAGAACTAAGCAGTACTTC,CASSVSDRTKQYF
TRBD1,TRBV7-9,TRBJ1-1,NA,TGTGCCAGCACCCTCCTACAGGGGTCGGGGACTGAAGCTTTCTTT,CASTLLQGSGTEAFF
NA,TRBV7-9,TRBJ2-7,NA,TGTGCCAGCAGCCCGGGAGTGCCGGGACAGACCTACGAGCAGTACTTC,CASSPGVPGQTYEQYF
NA,TRBV19,TRBJ1-5,few,TGTGCCAGTAGTATGGGGCAGGGGCCGAATCAGCCCCAGCATTTT,CASSMGQGPNQPQHF
NA,TRBV28,TRBJ1-2,NA,TGTGCCAGCAGTCCACATTCAACGGGCTACACCTTC,CASSPHSTGYTF
NA,TRBV5-6,TRBJ2-1,NA,TGTGCCAGCAGCCCGGGACTGAGGCAGCAGTTCTTC,CASSPGLRQQFF
TRBD1,TRBV28,TRBJ1-2,once,TGTGCCAGCAGTTTAGATGGACAGGCCTATGGCTACACCTTC,CASSLDGQAYGYTF
TRBD2,TRBV4-1,TRBJ2-3,NA,TGCGCCAGCAGCCAAGAAACCAGGACTAGCTTTTCAGATACGCAGTATTTT,CASSQETRTSFSDTQYF
NA,TRBV7-2,TRBJ2-1,NA,TGTGCCAGCAGCTTATCCTATCCCCCCTCGCTCTTC,CASSLSYPPSLF
NA,TRBV19,TRBJ1-6,NA,TGTGCCAGTAGTAGCCAGGAATATTCACCCCTCCACTTT,CASSSQEYSPLHF
TRBD1,TRBV27,TRBJ1-6,NA,TGTGCCAGCAGGGACAGGGACTCACCCCTCCACTTT,CASRDRDSPLHF
TRBD1,TRBV28,TRBJ1-1,NA,TGTGCCAGCAGTTTATTAGACAGGGGCTCGAACACTGAAGCTTTCTTT,CASSLLDRGSNTEAFF
NA,TRBV6-5,TRBJ2-5,NA,TGTGCCAGCTATGCGAGAGAGACCCAGTACTTC,CASYARETQYF
TRBD2,TRBV28,TRBJ2-7,NA,TGTGCCAGCTCTAGCGGGGGGTACCTTCCAGCCTACGAGCAGTACTTC,CASSSGGYLPAYEQYF
TRBD2,TRBV7-2,TRBJ2-3,NA,TGTGCCAGCAGTCCATGGCCCGGGGCTAGCGGGACTAGCACAGATACGCAGTATTTT,CASSPWPGASGTSTDTQYF
TRBD2,TRBV7-3,TRBJ2-1,NA,TGTGCCAGCAGCGAGCCGGGACTAGAGACTGAGCAGTTCTTC,CASSEPGLETEQFF
NA,TRBV28,TRBJ2-3,once,TGTGCCAGCAGTTTTGAGGGACACACAGATACGCAGTATTTT,CASSFEGHTDTQYF
NA,TRBV18,TRBJ1-3,NA,TGTGCCAGCTCAACATCCGGGAGAAGCTCTGGAAACACCATATATTTT,CASSTSGRSSGNTIYF
TRBD2,TRBV5-5,TRBJ2-7,NA,TGTGCCAGCAGCTTGTCTGGACTAGCGGAACCCCTGTTCTCCGAGCAGTACTTC,CASSLSGLAEPLFSEQYF
NA,TRBV27,TRBJ2-1,NA,TGTGCCAGCAGTCCTGTACGAACTAGCAGCACCTACAATGAGCAGTTCTTC,CASSPVRTSSTYNEQFF
NA,TRBV10-3,TRBJ1-6,NA,TGTGCCATCAGTGAGTCTGGAACAGGCTTAGGTTCACCCCTCCACTTT,CAISESGTGLGSPLHF
TRBD1,TRBV5-1,TRBJ2-7,NA,TGCGCCAGCAGCAGGGGACAGGGAGCTACCGAGCAGTACTTC,CASSRGQGATEQYF
TRBD1,TRBV28,TRBJ2-1,NA,TGTGCCAGCAGGGACTCCGGGACAGGGAGGGAGCAGTTCTTC,CASRDSGTGREQFF
NA,TRBV6-4,TRBJ1-1,NA,TGTGCCAGCAGCGCGGACGGAGGGAACACTGAAGCTTTCTTT,CASSADGGNTEAFF
TRBD1,TRBV4-1,TRBJ1-3,NA,TGCGCCAGCAGCCAAGATTCAGGGACAGGGTTGTACACCATATATTTT,CASSQDSGTGLYTIYF
TRBD2,TRBV6-6,TRBJ2-3,NA,TGTGCCAGCAGTTACCTAGCGGGAGGAACAGATACGCAGTATTTT,CASSYLAGGTDTQYF
TRBD2,TRBV7-9,TRBJ2-7,NA,TGTGCCAGCAGCCCCTGGACTAGCCGCTCCATCTACGAGCAGTACTTC,CASSPWTSRSIYEQYF
NA,TRBV6-1,TRBJ2-2,NA,TGTGCCAGCAGATCTGATCGGGGGACCACCGGGGAGCTGTTTTTT,CASRSDRGTTGELFF
TRBD2,TRBV11-2,TRBJ2-1,NA,TGTGCCAGCAGCTCCCGGACTAGCGCCTACAATGAGCAGTTCTTC,CASSSRTSAYNEQFF
NA,TRBV7-6,TRBJ2-1,NA,TGTGCCAGCAGCCCCGTGATCTCGGGTCACCTAAAGGCAGAAAACAATGAGCAGTTCTTC,CASSPVISGHLKAENNEQFF
TRBD1,TRBV28,TRBJ1-1,NA,TGTGCCAGCAGTGGCCGGGACAGGGAAGTTTGGGCTTTCTTT,CASSGRDREVWAFF
NA,TRBV11-3,TRBJ2-1,NA,TGTGCCAGCAGCTCCAGGACAGCAGAGCAGTTCTTC,CASSSRTAEQFF
NA,TRBV2,TRBJ1-5,NA,TGTGCCAGCAGGCCAGGGAATAATCAGCCCCAGCATTTT,CASRPGNNQPQHF
NA,TRBV2,TRBJ1-1,NA,TGTGCCAGCAGTGAGAAGAGCGGGGGGCGAACTGAAGCTTTCTTT,CASSEKSGGRTEAFF
NA,TRBV24-1,TRBJ2-3,NA,TGTGCCACCAGTCGGGCGGGATCCACAGATACGCAGTATTTT,CATSRAGSTDTQYF